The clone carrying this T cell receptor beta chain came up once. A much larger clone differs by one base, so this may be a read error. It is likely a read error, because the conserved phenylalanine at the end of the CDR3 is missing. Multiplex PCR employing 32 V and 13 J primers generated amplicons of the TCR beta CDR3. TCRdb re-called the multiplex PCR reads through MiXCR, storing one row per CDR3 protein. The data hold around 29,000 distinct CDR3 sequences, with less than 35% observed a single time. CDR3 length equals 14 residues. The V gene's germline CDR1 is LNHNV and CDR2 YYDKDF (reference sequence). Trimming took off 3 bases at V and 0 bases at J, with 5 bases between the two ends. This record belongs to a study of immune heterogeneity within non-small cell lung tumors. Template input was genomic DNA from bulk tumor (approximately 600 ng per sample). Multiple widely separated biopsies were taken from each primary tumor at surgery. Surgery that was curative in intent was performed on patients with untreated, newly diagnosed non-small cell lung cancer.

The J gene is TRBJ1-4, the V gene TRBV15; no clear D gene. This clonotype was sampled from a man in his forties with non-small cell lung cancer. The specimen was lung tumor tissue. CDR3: CATSRASTNEKLFI. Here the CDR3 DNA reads TGTGCCACCAGCAGGGCCTCAACTAATGAAAAACTGTTTATT.